Listed here are 20 T cell receptor beta chains from one sample, sequenced in a study of T cell repertoires in cytomegalovirus infection. Antigens for these TCRs are unknown. One entry per CDR3 protein results from TCRdb running MiXCR on the reads. The sample has 750,000 to 900,000 distinct CDR3 sequences, 25% to 30% seen once. The source material was cultured CD8+ T cells from PBMCs, sampled from culture after CMV antigen stimulation. The receptors were sampled from a human donor in good health (CMV status not recorded). Some clones in this sample may be carry-over from other donors' samples.

This clonotype has only a few counts. The chain has TRBV18 and TRBJ1-1, with TRBD1 as a possible D gene (5 bases). Trimming stripped 2 bases from V and 0 bases from J, with 13 bases between. The CDR3 has 16 amino acids. From germline, CDR1 is KGHSH and CDR2 LQKENI. In nucleotides, the CDR3 is TGTGCCAGCTCACCAGAGTCATGGGGGATGAACACTGAAGCTTTCTTT. It is translated as CASSPESWGMNTEAFF.

On this clonotype: An end of the junction differs from the germline gene, which may be a read error. The genes are TRBV4-1 and TRBJ2-3; 10 bases are a match to TRBD2. The germline gives CDR1 MGHRA, CDR2 YSYEKL. The CDR3 has 17 residues. The CDR3 protein is CASSQASSGGFTDTQYF. The CDR3, as DNA: TGCGCCAGCAGCCAGGCCTCTAGCGGGGGATTCACAGATACGCAGTATTTC.

V gene TRBV29-1 combines with J gene TRBJ1-2, with D possibly matching TRBD1 (5 bases). The CDR3 runs 14 residues. With 2 bases removed from V and 5 bases from J, the gap between germline ends came to 15 bases. The germline gives CDR1 SQVTM, CDR2 ANQGSEA. The CDR3, as DNA: TGCAGCGTTGAAACGGGGACCCTGGGGTATGGCTACACCTTC. This gives the protein CSVETGTLGYGYTF.

This clonotype showed up many times. The chain combines TRBV7-2 with TRBJ1-1, with D unclear. Looked up from germline, CDR1 is SGHTA and CDR2 is FQGNSA. V lost 3 bases and J 7 bases, leaving 6 bases between the germline ends. The length of the CDR3 is 11 residues. The CDR3 DNA follows: TGTGCCAGCAGCTTCCGAAATGAAGCTTTCTTT. Translated, it gives CASSFRNEAFF.

This clonotype came up a few times. The chain links TRBV6-2 or TRBV6-3 to TRBJ2-7; D gene ambiguous. CDR3 size: 14 residues. Germline values: CDR1 MNHEY, CDR2 SVGEGT. Trimming took off 0 bases at V and 1 base at J, with 7 bases between the two ends. The DNA of the CDR3 is TGTGCCAGCAGTTACTCTGGGGTTTCCTACGAGCAGTACGTC. Translating it yields CASSYSGVSYEQYV.

This clonotype was picked up a small number of times. The gene calls are TRBV6-6 and TRBJ1-2; 8 bases align to TRBD1. V trimming: 5 bases; J trimming: 8 bases; junction bases outside the gene matches: 13. Germline V gene sequence: CDR1 MNHNY, CDR2 SVGAGI (reference sequence). The CDR3 has 15 amino acids. CDR3 nucleotides: TGTGCCAGCAGTGGACGGGACAGGCGACGATGGGGCTACACCTTC. Its translation: CASSGRDRRRWGYTF.

On this clonotype: At one end, the junction sequence differs from germline, possibly due to a read error. The genes are TRBV19 and TRBJ1-1, with D possibly matching TRBD1 (6 bases). Germline V lookup: CDR1 LNHDA, CDR2 SQIVND (reference sequence). The CDR3 sequence is 16 residues long. For the CDR3, the DNA is TGTGTCAGTAGTTTTCGAGCGGGACACTCGAACACTGAAGCTTTCTTT. Its translation is CVSSFRAGHSNTEAFF.

This clonotype came up a few times. The chain has TRBV13 and TRBJ1-2, with D tentatively TRBD1 (6 bases). The CDR3 totals 16 residues. The ends were cut back, 5 bases at V and 6 bases at J, with 22 bases in the middle. Germline-derived CDR1 and CDR2 are PRHDT and FYEKMQ (reference sequence). Here the CDR3 DNA reads TGTGCCAGCAGCACCGGACAGAGACGACTTGTCGATGGCTACACCTTC. This translates into CASSTGQRRLVDGYTF.

About this clonotype itself: The junction does not match germline at one end; this may be a read error. V is TRBV4-1 and J is TRBJ1-5, with TRBD1 matching over 9 bases. Per germline, CDR1 MGHRA and CDR2 YSYEKL. CDR3 length: 18 residues. The CDR3 reads CASSQPRQGVRWDQPQHF. The CDR3 DNA sequence: TGTGCCAGCAGCCAACCCCGACAGGGGGTAAGGTGGGATCAGCCCCAGCATTTT.

This chain links TRBV14 with TRBJ2-7, with D unresolved. Trimming removed 1 base from V and 4 bases from J, with 14 bases in between. Germline CDR1 reads SGHDN; CDR2 reads FVKESK. CDR3 length: 15 amino acids. The CDR3 bases are TGTGCCAGCAGCCAAGCCGCCGGTAGATGGTACGAGCAGTACTTC. Amino acids: CASSQAAGRWYEQYF.

V and J are TRBV20-1 and TRBJ2-2, with TRBD1 as a possible D gene (6 bases). Deletions cut 6 bases from V and 1 base from J, with 12 bases between. The CDR3 length is 14 residues. CDR1 is DFQATT and CDR2 is SNEGSKA in the germline V gene (reference sequence). The CDR3 nucleotides read TGCAGTGCCTTAGACAGGCAGAACACCGGGGAGCTGTTTTTT. Residues: CSALDRQNTGELFF.

The chain uses TRBV7-8 and TRBJ1-1, with D uncertain. V gave up 1 base and J gave up 11 bases, with 14 bases separating them. The CDR3 is made up of 13 amino acids. CDR1 is SGHVS and CDR2 is FQNEAQ in the germline V gene. CDR3 DNA: TGTGCCAGCAGCTTAGTCGTCCCGGGCTCGGCTTTCTTT. It translates to CASSLVVPGSAFF.

This clonotype was detected only a few times. The genes are TRBV11-1 and TRBJ2-2, with 8 bases matching TRBD1. The germline gives CDR1 SGHAT, CDR2 FQDESV (reference sequence). J lost 3 bases, V lost 9 bases, and 6 bases had no gene match. The CDR3 sequence is 14 residues long. The CDR3 loop reads CASLDRADTGELFF. As DNA, the CDR3 is TGTGCCAGTTTGGACAGGGCGGACACCGGGGAGCTGTTTTTT.

On this clonotype itself: This sequence may be a read error, since a much larger clone differs from it by one base. The chain uses TRBV12-3 or TRBV12-4 and TRBJ2-2, with D hard to call. This CDR3 is built from 16 residues. Here the CDR3 reads CAGSFAEETNTGELFF. CDR3 in DNA: TGTGCCGGCAGTTTCGCCGAGGAGACGAACACCGGGGAGCTGTTTTTT.

The V gene is TRBV5-1, the J gene TRBJ2-2; D ambiguous. The germline CDR1 and CDR2 sequences are SGHRS and YFSETQ. The V gene lost 8 bases and the J gene lost 2 bases, with 13 bases spanning the gap. The CDR3 totals 14 residues. The DNA for the CDR3 is TGCGCCAGTAAGTTAGGAACAAACACCGGGGAGCTGTTTTTT. Translating it yields CASKLGTNTGELFF.

The chain recombines TRBV6-1 with TRBJ2-2; no reliable D call. CDR3 length equals 12 residues. V was shortened by 10 bases and J by 1 base, with 7 bases between the two germline ends. Germline V CDR1 and CDR2: MNHNS, SASEGT. In nucleotides, the CDR3 is TGTGCCACCCTCATGAACACCGGGGAGCTGTTTTTT. Translating gives CATLMNTGELFF.

This chain joins TRBV5-5 and TRBJ2-7; TRBD2 matches 10 bases. CDR1 is SGHKS, CDR2 YYEKEE, per germline (reference sequence). The V and J ends lost 0 bases and 4 bases, in that order; junction bases with no gene match: 4. This CDR3 is 15 amino acids long. CDR3 in amino acids: CASSLELAGLYEQYF. The DNA for the CDR3 is TGTGCCAGCAGCTTGGAACTAGCGGGGCTTTACGAGCAGTACTTC.

V usage is TRBV15 and J usage is TRBJ2-7, with 8 bases that match TRBD1. V trimming: 6 bases; J trimming: 2 bases; junction bases outside the gene matches: 24. Germline V gene lookup returns CDR1 LNHNV and CDR2 YYDKDF (reference sequence). The CDR3 loop spans 20 amino acids. DNA of the CDR3: TGTGCCACCAGACCGTCACTCGGGACAGGCCCCGTGCATAGCCCCTACGAGCAGTACTTC. It is translated as CATRPSLGTGPVHSPYEQYF.

This clonotype was observed a few times. V usage is TRBV7-8 and J usage is TRBJ2-5, with D perhaps assigned TRBD1 or TRBD2 (6 bases each). Deletions cut 8 bases from V and 5 bases from J, with 18 bases between. From germline, CDR1 is SGHVS and CDR2 FQNEAQ. The CDR3 totals 14 residues. CDR3 DNA sequence: TGTGCCAGCCGGGAGCAGGGGATATGGGAGACCCAGTACTTC. Its translation: CASREQGIWETQYF.

The chain recombines TRBV28 with TRBJ2-2; 12 bases map to TRBD2. Germline CDR1 reads MDHEN; CDR2 reads SYDVKM. This CDR3 region has 15 residues. The J segment lost 8 bases and the V segment lost 6 bases, leaving 7 bases of the junction unmatched. The CDR3 DNA reads TGTGCCAGCAGCCCCGGGACTAGCGGGTCAGGGGAGCTGTTTTTT. Translating it yields CASSPGTSGSGELFF.